Here is one TCR beta chain with its context. Its antigen is still unknown. The data were taken from a study of cytomegalovirus exposure and HLA in healthy donors. Findings and limits, study-wide: There were some 150 TCR beta chains listed as cytomegalovirus-associated. It has been reported that TCR beta sequences accurately predicted the HLA-A and HLA-B alleles of most subjects.

The V and J ends lost 2 bases and 9 bases respectively, with 4 bases between them. The CDR3 contains 10 residues. Germline CDR1 SEHNR, CDR2 FQNEAQ (reference sequence). PCR amplification relied on 60 Vbeta primers (plus 13 Jbeta primers). Authors' methods: Unique TCR beta chains numbered around 80 million in a later analysis, with roughly 10 million shared. Data came from immunoSEQ multiplex PCR; TCRdb stores just in-frame clones and leaves some out. V, J and clone size reflect that table, while D and trimming were determined from the DNA. The sample gives under 200,000 clones, around 80% of which show up once; approximately 2% is in the top ten.

The rearrangement joins TRBV7-9 to TRBJ1-2; the D is unclear. The sequencing input was PBMCs. This sequence was found in a young woman in good health and CMV-seropositive. CDR3 in DNA: TGTGCCAGCAGCTTAATCAGCTACACCTTC. The encoded protein is CASSLISYTF. The variable domain in full, completed from reference TRBV7-9 and TRBJ1-2, reads DTGVSQNPRHKITKRGQNVTFRCDPISEHNRLYWYRQTLGQGPEFLTYFQNEAQLEKSRLLSDRFSAERPKGSFSTLEIQRTEQGDSAMYLCASSLISYTFGSGTRLTVV.